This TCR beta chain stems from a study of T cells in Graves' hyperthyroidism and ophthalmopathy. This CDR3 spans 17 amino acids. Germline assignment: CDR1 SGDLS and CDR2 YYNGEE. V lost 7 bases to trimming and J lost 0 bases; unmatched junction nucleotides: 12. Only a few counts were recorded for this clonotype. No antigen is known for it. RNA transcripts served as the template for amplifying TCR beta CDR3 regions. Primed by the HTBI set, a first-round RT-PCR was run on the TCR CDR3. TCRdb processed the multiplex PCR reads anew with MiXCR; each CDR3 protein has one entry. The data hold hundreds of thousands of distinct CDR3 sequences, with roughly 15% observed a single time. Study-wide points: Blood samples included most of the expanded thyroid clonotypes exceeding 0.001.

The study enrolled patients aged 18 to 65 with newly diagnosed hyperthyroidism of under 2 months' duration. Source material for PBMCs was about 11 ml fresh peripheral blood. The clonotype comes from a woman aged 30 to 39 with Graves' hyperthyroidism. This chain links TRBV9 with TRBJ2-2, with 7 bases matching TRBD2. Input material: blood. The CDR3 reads CASADPRLAANTGELFF. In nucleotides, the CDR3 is TGTGCCAGCGCCGATCCCCGGCTAGCGGCGAACACCGGGGAGCTGTTTTTT.